This TCR beta chain was captured in a study of cytomegalovirus exposure and HLA in healthy donors. Broader study findings: In a later analysis, a missense DCLRE1C variant was linked to TCR beta V- and J-gene trimming. Compared with the roughly 700-donor mean, an Asian-associated ancestry cluster reportedly had fewer N-insertions, according to a later analysis. Researchers reported in a later analysis that common viral pathogens appeared linked to several top clusters.

The CDR3 length is 15 residues. V lost 4 bases to trimming and J lost 2 bases; unmatched junction nucleotides: 6. Germline values: CDR1 MGHRA, CDR2 YSYEKL. Worth noting for this clone: Antigen: not known.

The PCR ran on 60 Vbeta and 13 Jbeta primers. Here immunoSEQ multiplex PCR was the method, and the copy in TCRdb shows in-frame clones only, minus some. This table lists approximately 120,000 clones. The sample taken for sequencing was PBMCs. The chain combines TRBV4-1 with TRBJ2-7; 9 bases are shared with TRBD2. This TCR was recovered from a man aged 18 to 30 in good health and CMV-seronegative. CDR3 DNA: TGCGCCAGCAGCCCTTTAGCGGGAGTTACCTACGAGCAGTACTTC. Protein sequence: CASSPLAGVTYEQYF.